The sequence of this T cell receptor beta chain was determined in a study of shared clonotypes between healthy human individuals. Some clones are missing from TCRdb's copy, which holds only in-frame ones; the method was immunoSEQ multiplex PCR. The table includes 1.5 million to 2.5 million clones, approximately 95% detected once. Terminally differentiated effector memory CD45RA+ cells were left out of the naive CD8 fraction, which was CD45RO-negative and positively selected for CCR7. This CDR3 is built from 14 residues. From germline, CDR1 is GTSNPN and CDR2 SVGIG (reference sequence). Between the trimmed V and J ends, which lost 0 bases and 0 bases, there was a span of 6 bases.

The gene calls are TRBV30 and TRBJ1-3; D is unclear. This clonotype was sampled from a man in his late teens or twenties in good health. Sequencing was done on a sample of naive CD8+ T cells sorted from blood. In nucleotides, the CDR3 is TGTGCCTGGAGTGTAAAATACTCTGGAAACACCATATATTTT. Translating it yields CAWSVKYSGNTIYF. Complete variable domain (other parts from reference TRBV30 and TRBJ1-3): SQTIHQWPATLVQPVGSPLSLECTVEGTSNPNLYWYRQAAGRGLQLLFYSVGIGQISSEVPQNLSASRPQDRQFILSSKKLLLSDSGFYLCAWSVKYSGNTIYFGEGSWLTVV.